This entry is about one T cell receptor (beta chain). What it binds is unknown. This specimen comes from a study of PD-1 blockade in classical Hodgkin lymphoma. Findings of the study overall: Undefined causes, possibly disease activity or prior therapy, underlie the repertoire differences. Whereas CD4+ TCR diversity had risen significantly by C4D1, CD8+ TCR diversity had not. Complete responders matched newly diagnosed patients in baseline diversity. A reduction in baseline TCR diversity was reportedly seen in newly diagnosed patients relative to healthy donors.

This table comes from immunoSEQ multiplex PCR, and its TCRdb copy is limited to in-frame clones, with some not included. The sample lists about 41,000 clones, more than 70% occurring once. J was trimmed by 6 bases and V by 2 bases; bases with no gene match: 7. The CDR3 contains 13 residues. Per the germline V gene, CDR1 is SQVTM and CDR2 is ANQGSEA. No patient escaped relapse after autologous stem cell transplantation, and brentuximab vedotin exposure varied. The sequenced sample was peripheral blood mononuclear cells (PBMCs), obtained at baseline. The clonotype was recovered from a human donor with classical Hodgkin lymphoma. This chain joins TRBV29-1 and TRBJ2-7; 7 bases map to TRBD1. CDR3 DNA sequence: TGCAGCGTTGAACAAGAGGCAGGGGGCGAGCAGTACTTC. As protein: CSVEQEAGGEQYF.